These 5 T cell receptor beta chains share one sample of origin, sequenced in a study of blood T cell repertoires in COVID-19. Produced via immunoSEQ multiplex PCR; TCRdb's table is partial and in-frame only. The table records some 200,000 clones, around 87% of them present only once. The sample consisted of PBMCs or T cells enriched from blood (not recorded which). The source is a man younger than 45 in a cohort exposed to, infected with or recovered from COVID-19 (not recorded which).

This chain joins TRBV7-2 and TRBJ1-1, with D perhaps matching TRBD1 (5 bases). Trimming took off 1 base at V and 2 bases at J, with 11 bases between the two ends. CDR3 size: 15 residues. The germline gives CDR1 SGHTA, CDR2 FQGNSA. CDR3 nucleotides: TGTGCCAGCAGCTTAGGCGGGGGTCCCAACACTGAAGCTTTCTTT. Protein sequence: CASSLGGGPNTEAFF.

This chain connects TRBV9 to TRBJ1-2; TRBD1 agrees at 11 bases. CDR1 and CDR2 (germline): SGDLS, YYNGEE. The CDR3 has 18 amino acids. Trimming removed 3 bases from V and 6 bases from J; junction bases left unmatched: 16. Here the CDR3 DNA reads TGTGCCAGCAGCGCCCGAGCTCGGACAGGGGGCTGGTGGGATGGCTACACCTTC. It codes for CASSARARTGGWWDGYTF.

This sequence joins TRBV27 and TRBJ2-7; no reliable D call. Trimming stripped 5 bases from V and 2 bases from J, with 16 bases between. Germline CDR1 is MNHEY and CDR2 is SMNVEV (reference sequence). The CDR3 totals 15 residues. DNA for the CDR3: TGTGCCAGCAGTATGAAGCGAATAGCCCCCTACGAGCAGTACTTC. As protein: CASSMKRIAPYEQYF.

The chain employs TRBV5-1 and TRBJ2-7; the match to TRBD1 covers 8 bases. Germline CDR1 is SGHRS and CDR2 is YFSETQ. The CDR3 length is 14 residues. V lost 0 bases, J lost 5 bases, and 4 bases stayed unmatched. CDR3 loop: CASSLGQGIDEQYF. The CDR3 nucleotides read TGCGCCAGCAGCTTGGGACAGGGGATAGACGAGCAGTACTTC.

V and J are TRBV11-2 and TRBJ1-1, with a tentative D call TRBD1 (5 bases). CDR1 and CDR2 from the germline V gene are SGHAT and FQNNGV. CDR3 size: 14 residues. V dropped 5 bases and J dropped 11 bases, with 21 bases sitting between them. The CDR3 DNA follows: TGTGCCAGCAGCCGAACCCGGGACTTTGGTAGGGCTTTCTTT. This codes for CASSRTRDFGRAFF.